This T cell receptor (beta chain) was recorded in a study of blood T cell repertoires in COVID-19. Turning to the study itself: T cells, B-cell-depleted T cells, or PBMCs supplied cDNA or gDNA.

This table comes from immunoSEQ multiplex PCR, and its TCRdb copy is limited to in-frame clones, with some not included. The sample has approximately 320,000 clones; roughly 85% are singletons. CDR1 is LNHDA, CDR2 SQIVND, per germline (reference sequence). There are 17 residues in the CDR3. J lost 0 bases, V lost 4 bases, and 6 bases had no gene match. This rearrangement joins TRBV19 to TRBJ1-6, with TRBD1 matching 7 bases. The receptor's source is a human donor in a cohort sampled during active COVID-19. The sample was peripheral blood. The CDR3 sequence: CASSRGQSSSYNSPLHF. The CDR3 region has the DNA TGTGCCAGTAGTAGGGGACAGTCCAGCTCCTATAATTCACCCCTCCACTTT.